The rows below give T cell receptor beta chains drawn from one sample of a study of prognosis after radiotherapy for stage I lung cancer. TCRdb recomputed calls from the multiplex PCR reads with MiXCR, one row per CDR3 protein. The data show 20,000 to 25,000 distinct CDR3 sequences, roughly 45% seen once. The source material was PBMCs, sampled before or after stereotactic body radiation therapy (not recorded which). The receptors stem from a donor aged 50 or older with non-small cell lung cancer. Both conserved end residues are part of each CDR3. D genes are given only for firm matches. Rows give clone size only sometimes, using once, few, many, or a class for an expanded clone.

clone size	V gene	J gene	D gene	CDR3 protein	CDR3 DNA
medium-sized	TRBV6-1	TRBJ2-3	TRBD2	CASLNSGRADTQYF	TGTGCCAGCCTGAATAGCGGGAGGGCAGATACGCAGTATTTT
few	TRBV7-2	TRBJ2-3	TRBD2	CASSYIGTSGKMDTQYF	TGTGCCAGCAGCTATATAGGGACTAGCGGAAAGATGGATACGCAGTATTTT
NA	TRBV15	TRBJ1-1	NA	CAASRARACTESFF	TGTGCCGCCAGCAGAGCCAGGGCTTGCACTGAATCTTTCTTT
NA	TRBV6-1	TRBJ1-5	NA	CASSEGNQPQHF	TGTGCCAGCTCCGAGGGCAATCAGCCCCAGCATTTT
many	TRBV10-3	TRBJ1-1	TRBD1	CAIRSDRGGEAFF	TGTGCCATCAGATCCGACAGGGGAGGTGAAGCTTTCTTT
many	TRBV7-2	TRBJ1-5	NA	CASRKGNQPQHF	TGTGCCAGCCGGAAGGGCAATCAGCCCCAGCATTTT
many	TRBV5-1	TRBJ2-3	TRBD2	CASSLALAESTDTQYF	TGCGCCAGCAGCTTGGCCCTAGCGGAAAGCACAGATACGCAGTATTTT
many	TRBV9	TRBJ1-2	NA	CASSDINNYGYTF	TGTGCCAGCAGCGACATCAATAACTATGGCTACACCTTC
NA	TRBV9	TRBJ2-2	TRBD2	CASSPTGGDTGELFF	TGTGCCAGCAGCCCCACCGGGGGGGACACCGGGGAGCTGTTTTTT
NA	TRBV6-1	TRBJ2-3	NA	CASSARDGQRQYF	TGTGCCAGCAGTGCCCGGGACGGCCAGCGGCAGTATTTT
many	TRBV11-2	TRBJ2-1	NA	CASSLSYNEQFF	TGTGCCAGCAGCTTATCTTACAATGAGCAGTTCTTC
NA	TRBV19	TRBJ1-1	TRBD1	CASIRDRGIGTEAFF	TGTGCCAGTATCCGGGACAGGGGAATCGGCACTGAAGCTTTCTTT
medium-sized	TRBV6-1	TRBJ1-2	NA	CASSSTPRGLNGYTF	TGTGCCAGCAGCTCGACGCCGCGCGGGCTGAATGGCTACACCTTC
many	TRBV7-9	TRBJ2-1	NA	CASSLSGPRDEQFF	TGTGCCAGCAGCTTGAGTGGGCCCAGGGATGAGCAGTTCTTC
many	TRBV5-1	TRBJ2-1	NA	CASTTDWAEQFF	TGCGCCAGCACCACCGACTGGGCGGAGCAGTTCTTC
NA	TRBV6-1	TRBJ1-2	NA	CASKRGREGGYTF	TGTGCCAGCAAACGGGGGCGCGAAGGGGGCTACACCTTC
many	TRBV19	TRBJ2-2	TRBD1	CASIGDRGYSGELFF	TGTGCCAGTATCGGCGACAGGGGTTACTCCGGGGAGCTGTTTTTT
NA	TRBV7-8	TRBJ2-1	NA	CASSQGFDEQFF	TGTGCCAGCAGCCAGGGCTTCGATGAGCAGTTCTTC
NA	TRBV28	TRBJ2-2	NA	CAINLVGMELFF	TGTGCCATCAACCTGGTGGGTATGGAGCTGTTTTTT
many	TRBV9	TRBJ1-6	NA	CASSPHSESPLHF	TGTGCCAGCAGCCCCCACTCCGAGTCACCCCTCCACTTT
NA	TRBV11-2	TRBJ2-1	NA	CASSNQVTIRLGEHFF	TGCGCCAGCAGCAATCAGGTGACAATCCGCCTCGGTGAGCATTTCTTC
many	TRBV7-8	TRBJ2-2	NA	CASSTDTGNTGELFF	TGTGCCAGCAGCACGGACACAGGGAACACCGGGGAGCTGTTTTTT